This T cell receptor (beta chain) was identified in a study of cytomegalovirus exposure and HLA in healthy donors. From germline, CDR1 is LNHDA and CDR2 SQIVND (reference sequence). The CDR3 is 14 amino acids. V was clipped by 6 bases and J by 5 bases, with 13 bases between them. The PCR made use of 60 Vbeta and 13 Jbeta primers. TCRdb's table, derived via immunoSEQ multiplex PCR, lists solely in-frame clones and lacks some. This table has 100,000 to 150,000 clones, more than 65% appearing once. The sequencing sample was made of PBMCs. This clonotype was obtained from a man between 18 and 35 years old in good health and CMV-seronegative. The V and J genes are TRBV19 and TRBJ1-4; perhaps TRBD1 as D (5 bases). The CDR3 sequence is CASRPYRGNEKLFF. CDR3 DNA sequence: TGTGCCAGTAGACCCTATAGGGGAAATGAAAAACTGTTTTTT. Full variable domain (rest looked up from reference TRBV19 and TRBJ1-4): DGGITQSPKYLFRKEGQNVTLSCEQNLNHDAMYWYRQDPGQGLRLIYYSQIVNDFQKGDIAEGYSVSREKKESFPLTVTSAQKNPTAFYLCASRPYRGNEKLFFGSGTQLSVL.